The clone carrying this T cell receptor (beta chain) was seen a handful of times. These data are taken from a study of blood T cell repertoires in COVID-19. The V end lost 2 bases, the J end lost 0 bases, and 10 bases lay between the germline ends. Germline loops: CDR1 LGHNT, CDR2 FRNRAP. This CDR3 is built from 15 residues. Participants, 18 to 89 years old, spanned about two dozen US areas. Recovered status applied to Cohort 3 donors who had two consecutive negative PCRs. It also applied to those with clearance or with symptom resolution. Per the authors' pipeline: Estimated nucleated cell counts came from reference gene primer amplification. TCRdb's copy holds only in-frame clones and misses some; the assay was immunoSEQ multiplex PCR. That table supplies the V and J calls and clone size; D and trimming were determined from the DNA. This table holds 170,000 or so clones, roughly 84% found once.

The sample taken for sequencing was PBMCs or T cells enriched from blood (not recorded which). This TCR came from a woman aged 45-59 years who had recovered from COVID-19. The chain combines TRBV12-5 with TRBJ1-1; D is unresolved. CDR3 protein: CASGLSGILNTEAFF. As DNA, the CDR3 is TGTGCTAGTGGTTTGTCGGGGATACTGAACACTGAAGCTTTCTTT.